The 24 T cell receptor beta chains presented below share a single source sample, sequenced in a study of chemoradiotherapy in HPV16-positive cancers. Only in-frame clones appear in the TCRdb table, and some are missing; sequencing was by immunoSEQ multiplex PCR. The sample holds some 6,900 clones, 80% to 95% seen once. Specimen: blood, collected from a patient who underwent chemoradiotherapy. Receptors originate from a human donor with HPV-associated anogenital cancer.

V and J are TRBV5-6 and TRBJ1-2; D uncertain. Germline CDR1 and CDR2: SGHDT and YYEEEE. CDR3 length equals 13 residues. Trimming removed 0 bases from V and 2 bases from J, with 5 bases in between. Here the CDR3 reads CASSLEGNYGYTF. The DNA for the CDR3 is TGTGCCAGCAGCTTGGAGGGAAACTATGGCTACACCTTC.

CDR3 bases: TGTGCCAGCAGTTTTTGGGGAACTAATGAAAAACTGTTTTTT. Its protein is CASSFWGTNEKLFF. The chain couples TRBV28 to TRBJ1-4; D call uncertain. CDR1 MDHEN and CDR2 SYDVKM come from the germline V gene. Between the trimmed V and J ends, which lost 3 bases and 1 base, there was a span of 6 bases. CDR3 length: 14 amino acids.

V is TRBV11-2 and J is TRBJ2-1, with 10 bases lining up with TRBD1. The CDR3 consists of 15 residues. V gave up 4 bases and J gave up 6 bases; unmatched junction bases: 6. Germline lookup yields CDR1 SGHAT and CDR2 FQNNGV. The CDR3 sequence is CASSSRDRGSNEQFF. DNA for the CDR3: TGTGCCAGCAGCTCCCGGGACAGGGGTTCCAATGAGCAGTTCTTC.

The chain couples TRBV4-3 to TRBJ2-3; tentatively, D is TRBD1 (6 bases). This CDR3 is built from 15 residues. The V gene's germline CDR1 is LGHNA and CDR2 YSLEER. The V and J ends lost 0 bases and 6 bases respectively, with 13 bases between them. The CDR3 DNA is TGCGCCAGCAGCCAAGATGGGACACCTAGGGATACGCAGTATTTT. It codes for CASSQDGTPRDTQYF.

The J gene is TRBJ1-2, the V gene TRBV9; TRBD1 might be the D (6 bases). This CDR3 comprises 13 residues. V was pared by 4 bases and J by 7 bases, with 14 bases between. Germline V gives CDR1 SGDLS, CDR2 YYNGEE. The CDR3 bases are TGTGCCAGCAGCCAGCTGGGGGGCGTTGGCTACACCTTC. It translates to CASSQLGGVGYTF.

The gene calls are TRBV9 and TRBJ2-1, with TRBD2 matching 12 bases. The trim removed 0 bases at V and 2 bases at J, leaving 6 bases unmatched. The V gene's germline CDR1 is SGDLS and CDR2 YYNGEE. The CDR3 is made up of 18 amino acids. The CDR3 sequence is CASSVDLLAGGTYNEQFF. CDR3 nucleotide sequence: TGTGCCAGCAGCGTAGATCTACTAGCGGGAGGAACCTACAATGAGCAGTTCTTC.

The rearrangement joins TRBV7-9 to TRBJ1-1, with a tentative D call TRBD1 (5 bases). This CDR3 spans 14 amino acids. Looked up from germline, CDR1 is SEHNR and CDR2 is FQNEAQ (reference sequence). Trimming left V 3 bases short and J 0 bases short, with 8 bases between. In DNA form, the CDR3 reads TGTGCCAGCAGCTTGGGGGGTATGAACACTGAAGCTTTCTTT. Its translation is CASSLGGMNTEAFF.

The chain links TRBV7-2 to TRBJ2-1; TRBD1 agrees at 11 bases. Germline values: CDR1 SGHTA, CDR2 FQGNSA. The CDR3 length is 16 residues. J was trimmed by 6 bases and V by 5 bases; bases with no gene match: 9. The CDR3 sequence is CASSRPGTGGSNEQFF. DNA of the CDR3: TGTGCCAGCAGCAGGCCCGGGACAGGGGGTTCCAATGAGCAGTTCTTC.

The rearrangement uses TRBV5-5 and TRBJ2-7; 7 bases fit TRBD1. Trimming removed 6 bases from V and 2 bases from J; junction bases left unmatched: 5. The germline V gene has CDR1 SGHKS and CDR2 YYEKEE (reference sequence). The CDR3 sequence is 13 residues long. CDR3: CASTQTGTYEQYF. The CDR3 DNA is TGTGCCAGCACACAGACAGGGACCTACGAGCAGTACTTC.

As to this clone: The junction shows a germline mismatch at one end, possibly a read error. The V and J genes are TRBV2 and TRBJ2-1; TRBD2 might be the D (6 bases). Germline CDR1 is SNHLY and CDR2 is FYNNEI. The CDR3 contains 12 residues. CDR3 DNA sequence: TGTGCCAGCAGTGAAGCGCGGGGCCCTTCGATCTTC. It encodes CASSEARGPSIF.

This chain connects TRBV27 to TRBJ1-1, with 9 bases lining up with TRBD1. The junction had 11 bases not matched to a gene; V was cut back by 3 bases and J by 3 bases. Germline V lookup: CDR1 MNHEY, CDR2 SMNVEV (reference sequence). There are 17 residues in the CDR3. CDR3 loop: CASSFSRTGALHTEAFF. CDR3 bases: TGTGCCAGCAGTTTTTCCCGGACAGGGGCCCTTCACACTGAAGCTTTCTTT.

The V and J genes are TRBV28 and TRBJ1-2; D possibly corresponds to TRBD1 (5 bases). Germline CDR1 is MDHEN and CDR2 is SYDVKM. The V gene lost 5 bases and the J gene lost 2 bases, with 12 bases spanning the gap. CDR3 size: 14 residues. The CDR3: CASSLVGVNYGYTF. In nucleotides, the CDR3 is TGTGCCAGCAGTCTAGTAGGGGTGAACTATGGCTACACCTTC.

This CDR3 is CASSLGGEGYNEQFF. The DNA of the CDR3 is TGTGCCAGCAGCTTAGGGGGAGAGGGGTACAATGAGCAGTTCTTC. V gene TRBV11-3 combines with J gene TRBJ2-1; D is tentatively TRBD1 or TRBD2 (5 bases each). This CDR3 is built from 15 residues. The V gene's germline CDR1 is SGHNT and CDR2 YENEEA. Trimming pared 1 base from V and 4 bases from J, leaving 11 bases between.

This sequence joins TRBV4-3 and TRBJ2-7, with 8 bases identical to TRBD2. The CDR3 is made up of 14 amino acids. The trim removed 4 bases at V and 4 bases at J, leaving 6 bases unmatched. From germline, CDR1 is LGHNA and CDR2 YSLEER. The CDR3 DNA reads as TGCGCCAGCAGCCCCCGGGGGGGCGCGTACGAGCAGTACTTC. This codes for CASSPRGGAYEQYF.

The chain has TRBV5-4 and TRBJ1-2, with D possibly TRBD1 on 6 matching bases. V was pared by 4 bases and J by 3 bases, with 19 bases between. The CDR3 consists of 16 residues. Germline loops: CDR1 SGHNT, CDR2 YYREEE (reference sequence). The CDR3 bases are TGTGCCAGCAGCCCCCCCGGGGGGGGCTCGTACTATGGCTACACCTTC. As protein: CASSPPGGGSYYGYTF.

The CDR3 loop reads CASSPPSGGAGGQFF. Written as DNA, the CDR3 is TGCGCCAGCAGCCCCCCTAGCGGGGGGGCAGGAGGGCAGTTCTTC. V and J are TRBV5-1 and TRBJ2-1, with 12 positions matching TRBD2. With V trimmed by 4 bases and J by 12 bases, 11 bases remained unmatched. The CDR3 loop spans 15 amino acids. CDR1 is SGHRS, CDR2 YFSETQ, per germline.

The chain has TRBV7-6 and TRBJ2-3; D possibly corresponds to TRBD2 (6 bases). Trimming removed 3 bases from V and 6 bases from J, with 10 bases in between. Germline CDR1 SGHVS, CDR2 FNYEAQ. The CDR3 is 13 amino acids. Here the CDR3 DNA reads TGTGCCAGCAGCTTGGGACTCAGGGATACGCAGTATTTT. Amino acid sequence: CASSLGLRDTQYF. The full variable domain, rest sourced from reference TRBV7-6 and TRBJ2-3, is GAGVSQSPRYKVTKRGQDVALRCDPISGHVSLYWYRQALGQGPEFLTYFNYEAQQDKSGLPNDRFSAERPEGSISTLTIQRTEQRDSAMYRCASSLGLRDTQYFGPGTRLTVL.

This clone occurred once. One junction end does not reproduce the germline sequence, and a read error may be involved. The chain combines TRBV7-7 with TRBJ1-1; D call uncertain. CDR3 size: 13 residues. Germline V lookup: CDR1 SSHAT, CDR2 FNYEAQ (reference sequence). The CDR3 sequence is CASTVPPAAEAFF. The CDR3 DNA reads TGTGCTAGCACCGTACCACCCGCGGCTGAAGCTTTCTTT.

The chain is built from TRBV19 and TRBJ1-2, with D unresolved. The CDR3 extends over 12 amino acids. The ends were cut back, 3 bases at V and 8 bases at J, with 10 bases in the middle. The germline V gene encodes CDR1 LNHDA and CDR2 SQIVND (reference sequence). CDR3 region: CASSISVYGYTF. CDR3 DNA sequence: TGTGCCAGTAGTATCTCGGTTTACGGCTACACCTTC.

CDR3 residues: CASKPGQHSNQPQHF. The CDR3 DNA reads as TGTGCCAGTAAACCGGGACAGCATAGCAATCAGCCCCAGCATTTT. The J gene is TRBJ1-5, the V gene TRBV19; 7 bases are shared with TRBD1. Trimming took 7 bases from V and 0 from J; bases not matched to a gene: 6. The germline CDR1 and CDR2 sequences are LNHDA and SQIVND (reference sequence). The CDR3 covers 15 residues. Based on the CDR3 plus reference TRBV19 and TRBJ1-5, the full variable domain is DGGITQSPKYLFRKEGQNVTLSCEQNLNHDAMYWYRQDPGQGLRLIYYSQIVNDFQKGDIAEGYSVSREKKESFPLTVTSAQKNPTAFYLCASKPGQHSNQPQHFGDGTRLSIL.

This chain joins TRBV9 and TRBJ2-2, with 9 bases identical to TRBD2. Germline CDR1 and CDR2: SGDLS and YYNGEE. The CDR3 is 15 amino acids. J gave up 0 bases and V 3 bases, and 0 bases lay outside the gene matches. Written as DNA, the CDR3 is TGTGCCAGCAGCGGACTAGCGGCGAACACCGGGGAGCTGTTTTTT. This translates into CASSGLAANTGELFF.

The chain recombines TRBV6-5 with TRBJ1-5; 9 nucleotides match TRBD1. This CDR3 has 14 residues. The germline gives CDR1 MNHEY, CDR2 SVGAGI. J gave up 4 bases and V 6 bases, and 4 bases lay outside the gene matches. The CDR3, as DNA: TGTGCCAGCAGCACGGGACAGGGTAATCAGCCCCAGCATTTT. Amino acid sequence: CASSTGQGNQPQHF.

The chain joins TRBV6-6 to TRBJ2-1; tentatively, D is TRBD1 (6 bases). Germline CDR1 is MNHNY and CDR2 is SVGAGI (reference sequence). Trimming removed 4 bases from V and 7 bases from J, with 17 bases in between. This CDR3 spans 15 amino acids. CDR3 amino acids: CASSLGQTPPNEQFF. The CDR3 DNA is TGTGCCAGCAGTTTGGGACAAACGCCTCCGAATGAGCAGTTCTTC.

The chain links TRBV5-4 to TRBJ2-7; 8 nucleotides align to TRBD1. Germline CDR1 and CDR2: SGHNT and YYREEE (reference sequence). CDR3 length: 14 amino acids. J lost 9 bases, V lost 4 bases, and 12 bases had no gene match. CDR3 DNA: TGTGCCAGCAGCGACGCTGGGACAGGCCACACGCAGTACTTC. Its protein product is CASSDAGTGHTQYF.